This TCR beta chain was identified during a study of CD8 T cells in Susac syndrome. The authors negatively isolated CD8+ and CD4+ T cells and FACS-enriched TEMRA cells. Germline CDR1 DFQATT, CDR2 SNEGSKA (reference sequence). This CDR3 spans 17 amino acids. V was clipped by 5 bases and J by 0 bases; unmatched bases: 11. RNA in amounts of roughly 0.5 to 1 ug was reverse transcribed with random hexamers. Across 54 Vbeta and 13 Jbeta, immunoSEQ multiplex PCR amplified TCR beta CDR3. Using its own MiXCR run on the immunoSEQ multiplex PCR reads, TCRdb lists one record per CDR3 protein. The profile shows 250,000 to 300,000 distinct CDR3 sequences, roughly 81% of them singletons.

The sample taken for sequencing was CD8+ T cells from PBMCs. This sequence joins TRBV20-1 and TRBJ1-1, with TRBD1 identical over 11 bases. This TCR was sampled from a human donor with multiple sclerosis. DNA of the CDR3: TGCAGTGCTGAAGAACCGGGACAGGGGGTGTTGAACACTGAAGCTTTCTTT. Amino acid sequence: CSAEEPGQGVLNTEAFF.